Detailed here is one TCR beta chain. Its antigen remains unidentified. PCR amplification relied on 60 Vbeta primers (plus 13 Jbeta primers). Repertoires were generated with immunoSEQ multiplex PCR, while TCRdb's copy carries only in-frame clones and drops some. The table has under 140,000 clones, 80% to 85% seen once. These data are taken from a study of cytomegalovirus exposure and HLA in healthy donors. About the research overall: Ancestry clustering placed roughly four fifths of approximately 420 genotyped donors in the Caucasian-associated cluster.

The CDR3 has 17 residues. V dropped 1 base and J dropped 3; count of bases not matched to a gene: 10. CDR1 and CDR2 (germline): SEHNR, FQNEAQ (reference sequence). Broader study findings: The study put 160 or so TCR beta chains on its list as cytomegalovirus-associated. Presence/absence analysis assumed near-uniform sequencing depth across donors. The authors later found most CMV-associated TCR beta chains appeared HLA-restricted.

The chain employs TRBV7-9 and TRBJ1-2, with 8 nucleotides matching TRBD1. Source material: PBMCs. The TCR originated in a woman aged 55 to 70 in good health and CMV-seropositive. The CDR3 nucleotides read TGTGCCAGCAGCTTAGGAGGCCCGGACAGGGCTGACTATGGCTACACCTTC. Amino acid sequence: CASSLGGPDRADYGYTF.